These 15 T cell receptor beta chains were all obtained from the same sample, sequenced in a study of radiation and T cells in renal cell carcinoma. Sequencing was performed with immunoSEQ multiplex PCR; in TCRdb, only in-frame clones are kept and a portion is missing. The sample has roughly 82,000 clones, about 89% seen once; the top ten hold about 6%. The time point here: blood 4 weeks post-SBRT, at nephrectomy. Regarding treatment: 15 Gy SBRT to primary tumor, nephrectomy 4 weeks later. The source was blood, collected from a patient whose treatment included radiotherapy and nephrectomy. These receptors all come from an older woman with renal cell carcinoma.

The CDR3 spells CASTWLGTGGEQYF. In DNA, the CDR3 is TGTGCCAGCACTTGGCTCGGGACAGGGGGCGAGCAGTACTTC. This chain uses TRBV6-1 with TRBJ2-7; the match to TRBD1 covers 11 bases. Germline V gene sequence: CDR1 MNHNS, CDR2 SASEGT. The CDR3 has 14 amino acids. The J segment lost 6 bases and the V segment lost 7 bases, leaving 8 bases of the junction unmatched.

The chain carries TRBV13 and TRBJ2-1; 8 bases align to TRBD2. With V trimmed by 3 bases and J by 1 base, 5 bases remained unmatched. The CDR3 has 16 residues. Per the germline V gene, CDR1 is PRHDT and CDR2 is FYEKMQ (reference sequence). The CDR3 sequence is CASSFSGGRSYNEQFF. The DNA of the CDR3 is TGTGCCAGCAGCTTCAGCGGGGGTAGGTCCTACAATGAGCAGTTCTTC.

This clone was counted a single time. J is TRBJ2-3 and V is TRBV6-1; D is perhaps TRBD1 or TRBD2 (6 bases each). There are 16 residues in the CDR3. V lost 1 base and J 6 bases, leaving 17 bases between the germline ends. Germline V gene data show CDR1 as MNHNS and CDR2 as SASEGT. The CDR3 DNA reads as TGTGCCAGCAGTGAAGTGGGGCTAGCGAGGGGGGATACGCAGTATTTT. It specifies CASSEVGLARGDTQYF.

The chain employs TRBV5-6 and TRBJ2-7; tentative D call: TRBD1 (5 bases). From germline, CDR1 is SGHDT and CDR2 YYEEEE. The CDR3 totals 15 residues. Trimming stripped 1 base from V and 0 bases from J, with 11 bases between. For the CDR3, the DNA is TGTGCCAGCAGCTTGATGACAGCATTCTCCTACGAGCAGTACTTC. Amino acids: CASSLMTAFSYEQYF. The full variable domain, its missing parts supplied by reference TRBV5-6 and TRBJ2-7, is DAGVTQSPTHLIKTRGQQVTLRCSPKSGHDTVSWYQQALGQGPQFIFQYYEEEERQRGNFPDRFSGHQFPNYSSELNVNALLLGDSALYLCASSLMTAFSYEQYFGPGTRLTVT.

This clone was seen only a few times. This chain links TRBV30 with TRBJ1-1; no reliable D call. The CDR3 consists of 13 residues. Germline CDR1 is GTSNPN and CDR2 is SVGIG (reference sequence). Trimming stripped 0 bases from V and 3 bases from J, with 8 bases between. Here the CDR3 reads CAWSVRKDTEAFF. The CDR3, as DNA: TGTGCCTGGAGTGTACGAAAGGACACTGAAGCTTTCTTT.

The V and J genes are TRBV25-1 and TRBJ1-6; TRBD1 matches 7 bases. V lost 2 bases, J lost 3 bases, and 1 base stayed unmatched. Germline V gene data show CDR1 as MGHDK and CDR2 as SYGVNS. The CDR3 has 15 residues. CDR3 coding DNA: TGTGCCAGCAGTGAACCAGGGGGCTATAATTCACCCCTCCACTTT. This gives the protein CASSEPGGYNSPLHF.

V and J are TRBV28 and TRBJ2-7, with D tentatively TRBD1 or TRBD2 (6 bases each). V was trimmed by 9 bases and J by 1 base, leaving 16 bases between them. The CDR3 runs 14 residues. Germline CDR1 is MDHEN and CDR2 is SYDVKM. CDR3 nucleotide sequence: TGTGCCAGTTCTGAGAGGGGGGCGTCCTACGAGCAGTACTTC. This gives the protein CASSERGASYEQYF.

This chain uses TRBV7-6 with TRBJ1-2; D call uncertain. CDR1 is SGHVS, CDR2 FNYEAQ, per germline. The CDR3 has 13 residues. V gave up 5 bases and J gave up 1 base, with 8 bases separating them. CDR3 sequence (DNA): TGTGCCAGCAGCGACACAGATAACTATGGCTACACCTTC. Translated, it gives CASSDTDNYGYTF. The full variable domain, completed using reference TRBV7-6 and TRBJ1-2, is GAGVSQSPRYKVTKRGQDVALRCDPISGHVSLYWYRQALGQGPEFLTYFNYEAQQDKSGLPNDRFSAERPEGSISTLTIQRTEQRDSAMYRCASSDTDNYGYTFGSGTRLTVV.

The rearrangement joins TRBV7-6 to TRBJ2-3; 8 bases match TRBD2. The V gene end was trimmed by 5 bases and the J gene end by 3 bases; junction bases not matched to a gene: 1. This CDR3 contains 13 residues. CDR1 SGHVS and CDR2 FNYEAQ come from the germline V gene. The CDR3 nucleotides read TGTGCCAGCAGCCGGGGGGGGACAGATACGCAGTATTTT. This sequence encodes CASSRGGTDTQYF.

The V and J genes are TRBV5-1 and TRBJ1-5; D unclear. V was clipped by 0 bases and J by 6 bases, with 7 bases between them. The length of the CDR3 is 13 residues. CDR1 SGHRS and CDR2 YFSETQ come from the germline V gene. The CDR3 nucleotides read TGCGCCAGCAGCTTGGTCCAGATTCAGCCCCAGCATTTT. Amino acid sequence: CASSLVQIQPQHF.

The V call is TRBV5-1, the J call TRBJ1-2; no clear D gene. V lost 0 bases to trimming and J lost 8 bases, with 20 bases between them. This CDR3 has 16 residues. Germline V gene data show CDR1 as SGHRS and CDR2 as YFSETQ. CDR3 in DNA: TGCGCCAGCAGCTTGGCCACGGCAGTCGGCGGTGGGGGCTACACCTTC. Translation: CASSLATAVGGGGYTF.

The chain is built from TRBV27 and TRBJ2-3; 7 nucleotides agree with TRBD1. Trimming cost V 5 bases and J 4 bases; bases outside gene matches: 12. CDR3 length equals 16 residues. Germline assignment: CDR1 MNHEY and CDR2 SMNVEV (reference sequence). CDR3 region: CASSRWGQKNSDTQYF. The CDR3 bases are TGTGCCAGCAGTCGTTGGGGACAGAAAAATTCAGATACGCAGTATTTT.

The chain has TRBV4-3 and TRBJ2-1; 10 bases fit TRBD2. The CDR3 extends over 16 amino acids. Germline lookup yields CDR1 LGHNA and CDR2 YSLEER. The V segment lost 3 bases and the J segment 4 bases; nucleotides outside the gene matches: 6. The CDR3 here is CASSQGAGGLYNEQFF. CDR3 nucleotide sequence: TGCGCCAGCAGCCAGGGAGCGGGGGGGCTGTACAATGAGCAGTTCTTC.

The chain employs TRBV9 and TRBJ2-3; D ambiguous. Germline lookup yields CDR1 SGDLS and CDR2 YYNGEE. The CDR3 totals 12 residues. V was cut by 4 bases and J by 3 bases, with 6 bases left in between. The CDR3, as DNA: TGTGCCAGCAGCTCCCAGACAGATACGCAGTATTTT. Its protein is CASSSQTDTQYF.

This clone turned up a few times. The V call is TRBV28, the J call TRBJ1-5, with unresolved D. The CDR3 covers 13 residues. The V end lost 7 bases, the J end lost 4 bases, and 11 bases lay between the germline ends. The V gene's germline CDR1 is MDHEN and CDR2 SYDVKM. Here the CDR3 reads CASTGWGNQPQHF. CDR3 nucleotides: TGTGCCAGCACCGGGTGGGGAAATCAGCCCCAGCATTTT.